This TCR beta chain stems from a study of siplizumab effects on memory and regulatory T cells. A word on this clone: What it recognizes is unknown. At one end, the junction sequence differs from germline, possibly due to a read error.

Sequencing was performed with immunoSEQ multiplex PCR; in TCRdb, only in-frame clones are kept and a portion is missing. This table holds roughly 56,000 clones, around 98% found once. Researchers sequenced unstimulated naive, memory, effector memory and TEMRA subsets in three donor pairs. Study-wide findings and caveats: Confirmatory evidence of suppressive function in proliferating siplizumab-culture Tregs was not obtained.

The sequence derives from a human donor in good health. Sequences were obtained from naive CD8+ T cells sorted from blood.

DNA of the CDR3: TGCGCCAGCAGCTTGGCCGGGGGACATTACGACGTGGGTTTC. Its protein product is CASSLAGGHYDVGF. This chain uses TRBV5-1 with TRBJ2-4; the D gene could be TRBD1 or TRBD2 (6 bases each). This CDR3 has 14 amino acids. Germline lookup yields CDR1 SGHRS and CDR2 YFSETQ.